The entry below describes one TCR beta chain. The target antigen is unknown. This sample is drawn from a study of cytomegalovirus exposure and HLA in healthy donors. Study outcomes and limitations: Sequencing depth across donors, presence/absence analyses assumed, was roughly uniform. Reportedly, cytomegalovirus status was diagnosed with high sensitivity and specificity.

The PCR ran on 60 Vbeta and 13 Jbeta primers. As processed by the authors: Some 12 million shared chains were among the approximately 80 million unique TCR beta chains that a later analysis counted. Assay: immunoSEQ multiplex PCR; the TCRdb copy retains only in-frame clones and omits some. D and trimming come from the DNA, and the V and J calls and clone size come from that table. The sample yields 100,000 to 150,000 clones, about 78% seen once. Trimming cost V 4 bases and J 5 bases; bases outside gene matches: 13. Germline loops: CDR1 SGHNT, CDR2 YYREEE (reference sequence). The CDR3 contains 16 residues.

The clonotype originates from a middle-aged woman in good health and CMV-seropositive. The rearrangement uses TRBV5-4 and TRBJ1-2, with 8 bases identical to TRBD1. The specimen was PBMCs. CDR3 in DNA: TGTGCCAGCAGCCGTGGACAGGGTCCGGGGGGTTATGGCTACACCTTC. Its translation is CASSRGQGPGGYGYTF.